This T cell receptor (beta chain) was recovered during a study of control samples from healthy donors and cancer patients (dated by TCRdb to 2019 to 2021). With respect to this clone: Its antigen is unknown. Qualities for individual bases were not recorded, and no much larger clone is one base off.

Receptor libraries were prepared by the immunoSEQ multiplex PCR assay. TCRdb took over this immuneACCESS table, retaining in-frame rearrangements with V and J assigned. Such tables are incomplete; in checked studies, under half of the missing clones stem from an unresolved V gene, and the remainder is unexplained. The sample table shows about 80,000 clones, and roughly 88% are seen once. The ten largest clones represent around 10% of the sample. The CDR3 numbers 17 residues from cysteine through phenylalanine. The DNA shown is the 51-base CDR3, in frame from base 1. For CDR1 and CDR2, the germline V gene lists SGHTA and FQGNSA. V is clipped by 0 bases and J by 5 bases, and the sequence between their germline boundaries is 20 bases long.

Recombination linked TRBV7-2 to TRBJ2-7; the D gene is perhaps TRBD2, from 6 matching bases. This TCR came from a man in his fifties or sixties with head and neck cancer. Sequenced material: PBMCs. The CDR3 loop reads CASSLAQLATHQDEQYF. The nucleotide sequence is TGTGCCAGCAGCTTAGCACAACTAGCCACCCACCAGGACGAGCAGTACTTC.